These 17 T cell receptor beta chains share one sample of origin, sequenced in a study of OX40 agonist ivuxolimab in advanced cancers. Profiling relied on immunoSEQ multiplex PCR, and the TCRdb table lists in-frame clones only, not all of them. This sample carries some 45,000 clones, about 90% of them seen once, and the ten largest clones take about 16%. The sequencing used CD4+ or CD8+ T cells sorted from blood, collected in a trial of the OX40 agonist ivuxolimab. The receptors shown here come from an adult with an advanced solid tumor such as melanoma, head and neck, liver or kidney cancer.

The count of this clone is one. The chain joins TRBV2 to TRBJ2-7; TRBD2 matches at 9 bases. Per germline, CDR1 SNHLY and CDR2 FYNNEI. CDR3 length: 14 residues. Trimming at V came to 4 bases and at J to 3 bases, leaving 4 bases not matched to a gene. The CDR3 reads CASSGSGRIYEQYF. The CDR3 nucleotides read TGTGCCAGCAGTGGGAGCGGGAGGATCTACGAGCAGTACTTC.

This chain uses TRBV27 with TRBJ2-2; D possibly corresponds to TRBD2 (5 bases). This CDR3 is built from 16 residues. From germline, CDR1 is MNHEY and CDR2 SMNVEV (reference sequence). The V end lost 6 bases, the J end lost 3 bases, and 17 bases lay between the germline ends. The CDR3 DNA is TGTGCCAGCAGACCCATTCGGCAGGAGGACACCGGGGAGCTGTTTTTT. Amino acid sequence: CASRPIRQEDTGELFF.

The chain employs TRBV30 and TRBJ1-1; unclear D gene. The length of the CDR3 is 11 residues. The germline CDR1 and CDR2 sequences are GTSNPN and SVGIG (reference sequence). With 4 bases removed from V and 4 bases from J, the gap between germline ends came to 7 bases. CDR3 DNA sequence: TGTGCCTGGATTTTGGGCACTGAAGCTTTCTTT. Translation: CAWILGTEAFF.

The CDR3 here is CASSAQPPSTDTQYF. The CDR3 coding sequence is TGTGCCAGCAGCGCACAGCCACCTAGCACAGATACGCAGTATTTT. The chain links TRBV7-9 to TRBJ2-3; D is undetermined. Germline V lookup: CDR1 SEHNR, CDR2 FQNEAQ (reference sequence). The CDR3 has 15 residues. V gave up 5 bases and J gave up 0 bases, with 12 bases separating them.

The chain recombines TRBV14 with TRBJ2-5; possibly TRBD1 for D (5 bases). The DNA end is a closer match to TRBJ2-7, so the J assignment may be wrong. In germline, CDR1 is SGHDN, CDR2 FVKESK. The CDR3 covers 16 residues. CDR3 amino acids: CASSQGPSVLSYEQYF. In DNA form, the CDR3 reads TGTGCCAGCAGCCAGGGGCCCAGCGTCCTATCCTACGAGCAGTACTTC.

The chain carries TRBV27 and TRBJ2-5; D unclear. Germline CDR1 reads MNHEY; CDR2 reads SMNVEV (reference sequence). The CDR3 runs 15 residues. The V end was cut by 4 bases, the J end by 3 bases, with 15 bases between. CDR3 loop: CASSYRDRQKETQYF. CDR3 bases: TGTGCCAGCAGTTACAGAGATAGGCAAAAAGAGACCCAGTACTTC.

This clone is labeled as medium-sized (0.01 to 0.1%). The chain uses TRBV27 and TRBJ2-7; maybe TRBD2 (6 bases). This CDR3 has 11 amino acids. Trimming took off 8 bases at V and 6 bases at J, with 11 bases between the two ends. Per germline, CDR1 MNHEY and CDR2 SMNVEV (reference sequence). CDR3 coding DNA: TGTGCCAGCGGAGGGTCCGGCGAGCAGTACTTC. Amino acids: CASGGSGEQYF.

CDR3: CASRRRDRINEKLFF. The CDR3 DNA is TGTGCCAGCAGGCGGCGGGACAGGATTAATGAAAAACTGTTTTTT. The chain is built from TRBV27 and TRBJ1-4, with 8 bases that match TRBD1. Germline V gene lookup returns CDR1 MNHEY and CDR2 SMNVEV (reference sequence). The V segment lost 6 bases and the J segment 4 bases; nucleotides outside the gene matches: 7. The CDR3 is 15 residues long.

The V and J genes are TRBV28 and TRBJ2-4, with D possibly matching TRBD2 (5 bases). The germline V and J ends were trimmed by 7 bases and 0 bases, with 13 bases remaining between them. This CDR3 is built from 15 residues. The germline gives CDR1 MDHEN, CDR2 SYDVKM. DNA of the CDR3: TGTGCCAGCATGCGAGGGCTTCTAGCCAAAAACATTCAGTACTTC. Amino acid sequence: CASMRGLLAKNIQYF.

The chain combines TRBV5-1 with TRBJ2-5; D assignment may be TRBD1 or TRBD2 (5 bases each). Looked up from germline, CDR1 is SGHRS and CDR2 is YFSETQ. The CDR3 is 17 amino acids. Trimming removed 4 bases at V and 8 bases at J, with 27 bases between. The CDR3 coding sequence is TGCGCCAGCAGCCCTATAACCGATGGGGGAGTGAGGAGCACCCAGTACTTC. It yields the protein CASSPITDGGVRSTQYF.

The rearrangement links TRBV6-6 to TRBJ2-1, with 8 bases identical to TRBD2. With V trimmed by 6 bases and J by 4 bases, 5 bases remained unmatched. Germline CDR1 reads MNHNY; CDR2 reads SVGAGI (reference sequence). The CDR3 runs 14 residues. In DNA, the CDR3 is TGTGCCAGCAGAGTAGCGGGGCGATACAATGAGCAGTTCTTC. Translation gives CASRVAGRYNEQFF.

The CDR3: CASSVAGESNEQFF. The CDR3 DNA sequence: TGTGCCAGCAGTGTAGCGGGAGAGTCCAATGAGCAGTTCTTC. The chain is built from TRBV25-1 and TRBJ2-1, with 9 nucleotides matching TRBD2. The germline CDR1 and CDR2 sequences are MGHDK and SYGVNS. This CDR3 has 14 amino acids. Trimming at V came to 4 bases and at J to 6 bases, leaving 4 bases not matched to a gene.

V is TRBV11-1 and J is TRBJ2-3; possible D gene TRBD2, 6 bases. V was clipped by 2 bases and J by 4 bases, with 10 bases between them. From germline, CDR1 is SGHAT and CDR2 FQDESV (reference sequence). This CDR3 has 14 amino acids. The CDR3: CASSLLRGADTQYF. Written as DNA, the CDR3 is TGTGCCAGCAGCTTATTGCGGGGAGCAGATACGCAGTATTTT.

The chain recombines TRBV25-1 with TRBJ1-1, with 7 bases fitting TRBD1. The length of the CDR3 is 15 residues. Germline CDR1 and CDR2: MGHDK and SYGVNS. J gave up 1 base and V 7 bases, and 9 bases lay outside the gene matches. CDR3 protein: CASTEYRGGNTEAFF. CDR3 coding DNA: TGTGCCAGCACCGAATACAGGGGTGGGAACACTGAAGCTTTCTTT.

This sequence joins TRBV27 and TRBJ1-2, with 8 bases aligning to TRBD1. V lost 6 bases, J lost 6 bases, and 6 bases stayed unmatched. Germline V CDR1 and CDR2: MNHEY, SMNVEV (reference sequence). The CDR3 extends over 13 amino acids. The DNA of the CDR3 is TGTGCCAGCAGCGGACAGGGATCCCATGGCTACACCTTC. It translates to CASSGQGSHGYTF.

The gene calls are TRBV10-2 and TRBJ2-7; TRBD1 is a possible D gene (6 bases). The CDR3 length is 13 residues. The germline CDR1 and CDR2 sequences are WSHSY and SAAADI. V was pared by 6 bases and J by 3 bases, with 12 bases between. The CDR3 bases are TGCGCCAGCAGCAACAGGGATCTCTACGAGCAGTACTTC. It specifies CASSNRDLYEQYF.

Only one count was recorded for this clone. The genes are TRBV6-5 and TRBJ1-1, with a weak D call TRBD1 (5 bases). V was cut by 2 bases and J by 6 bases, with 13 bases left in between. Per germline, CDR1 MNHEY and CDR2 SVGAGI. CDR3 length equals 14 residues. The CDR3 loop is CASSYGGRTSEAFF. The CDR3 DNA follows: TGTGCCAGCAGTTACGGGGGACGGACCTCTGAAGCTTTCTTT.